A selection of T cell receptor beta chains follows, all from one sample in a study of control samples from healthy donors and cancer patients. Repertoires were generated with immunoSEQ multiplex PCR, while TCRdb's copy carries only in-frame clones and drops some. The sample yields about 35,000 clones, roughly nine tenths seen once. Sequenced material: PBMCs. These receptors were collected from a middle-aged woman with lung cancer. Each CDR3 is given with its conserved first and last residue. A D gene is named only where the DNA matches it firmly. Where a row states a size, it is once, few, many or the class of an expanded clone; other rows omit it.

size: NA; D: NA; V: TRBV5-4; J: TRBJ2-3; DNA: TGTGCCAGCAGCCGGGACATAGGGAGCACAGATACGCAGTATTTT; CDR3: CASSRDIGSTDTQYF
size: NA; D: TRBD1; V: TRBV4-2; J: TRBJ1-4; DNA: TGTGCCAGCAGGGCGACAGGGGGCGTTTTCGGGACTCATGAAAAACTGTTTTTT; CDR3: CASRATGGVFGTHEKLFF
size: NA; D: TRBD1; V: TRBV19; J: TRBJ1-1; DNA: TGTGCCAGTAGTAGAGACAGGGGGGATGAAGCTTTCTTT; CDR3: CASSRDRGDEAFF
size: once; D: NA; V: TRBV7-9; J: TRBJ1-2; DNA: TGTGCCAGCAGCTTAGGGGGGCTGAGGTATGGCTACACCTTC; CDR3: CASSLGGLRYGYTF
size: once; D: TRBD1; V: TRBV28; J: TRBJ1-6; DNA: TGTGCCAGCAGTACGCGGGACACAGGGGATTCACCCCTCCACTTT; CDR3: CASSTRDTGDSPLHF
size: NA; D: NA; V: TRBV14; J: TRBJ2-7; DNA: TGTGCCAGCAGCCAAGGACTCCCACACGAGCAGTACTTC; CDR3: CASSQGLPHEQYF
size: NA; D: NA; V: TRBV10-3; J: TRBJ1-3; DNA: TGTGCCATCAGTGAAGGTCGGGGGCTTGGAAACACCATATATTTT; CDR3: CAISEGRGLGNTIYF
size: NA; D: NA; V: TRBV5-1; J: TRBJ2-7; DNA: TGCGCCAGCAGCCGGAGACAGGAGGGGTACGAGCAGTACTTC; CDR3: CASSRRQEGYEQYF
size: NA; D: NA; V: TRBV14; J: TRBJ1-2; DNA: TGTGCCAGCAGCCAAGGGAGGGGCCCACCCGGCTACACCTTC; CDR3: CASSQGRGPPGYTF
size: NA; D: TRBD1; V: TRBV5-1; J: TRBJ2-3; DNA: TGCGCCAGCAGCTTGGGACAGGGACACACAGATACGCAGTATTTT; CDR3: CASSLGQGHTDTQYF
size: NA; D: NA; V: TRBV29-1; J: TRBJ1-2; DNA: TGCAGCGCTAATACAGGGAGGACCAACTATGGCTACACCTTC; CDR3: CSANTGRTNYGYTF
size: NA; D: NA; V: TRBV15; J: TRBJ1-5; DNA: TGTGCCACCGGTCGGACAGTAAATAGCAATCAGCCCCAGCATTTT; CDR3: CATGRTVNSNQPQHF
size: NA; D: NA; V: TRBV10-1; J: TRBJ1-3; DNA: TGCGCCAGCAGTCCGACCCAGGGTCTCGCGGGAAACACCATATATTTT; CDR3: CASSPTQGLAGNTIYF
size: NA; D: NA; V: TRBV4-3; J: TRBJ1-2; DNA: TGCGCCAGCAGCCAAGATTTTGCCAGGGCTTTTGGCTACACCTTC; CDR3: CASSQDFARAFGYTF
size: NA; D: NA; V: TRBV29-1; J: TRBJ1-1; DNA: TGCAGCGTTGTTAGAAGGGGTGGTTCAGTGGGGGAGAACACTGAAGCTTTCTTT; CDR3: CSVVRRGGSVGENTEAFF
size: NA; D: NA; V: TRBV7-9; J: TRBJ2-3; DNA: TGTGCCAGCAGCCGGTTAGGGGGCACAGATACGCAGTATTTT; CDR3: CASSRLGGTDTQYF
size: few; D: TRBD2; V: TRBV11-3; J: TRBJ2-1; DNA: TGTGCCAGCAGCTTAGTACGGGGCGGGGGTAATGAGCAGTTCTTC; CDR3: CASSLVRGGGNEQFF
size: NA; D: NA; V: TRBV29-1; J: TRBJ1-2; DNA: TGCAGCGTTGAAACCCTCTTGAATGGCTACACCTTC; CDR3: CSVETLLNGYTF
size: NA; D: TRBD1; V: TRBV14; J: TRBJ2-1; DNA: TGTGCCAGCAGCGCCGGGACAGGTGATGAGCAGTTCTTC; CDR3: CASSAGTGDEQFF
size: few; D: TRBD2; V: TRBV6-4; J: TRBJ2-3; DNA: TGTGCCAGCAGTGAAGGGACTAGCGGGGGGGCAGATACGCAGTATTTT; CDR3: CASSEGTSGGADTQYF
size: NA; D: NA; V: TRBV7-2; J: TRBJ2-2; DNA: TGTGCCAGCCCCAGGAGGGGGCGGGTCACCGGGGAGCTGTTTTTT; CDR3: CASPRRGRVTGELFF
size: NA; D: TRBD1; V: TRBV4-2; J: TRBJ1-3; DNA: TGTGCCAGCACCCCAGGCGGTCAGGGGGCAGTTGGAAACACCATATATTTT; CDR3: CASTPGGQGAVGNTIYF
size: NA; D: NA; V: TRBV5-6; J: TRBJ2-5; DNA: TGTGCCAGCAAACAGGGGGGGTACGAGACCCAGTACTTC; CDR3: CASKQGGYETQYF
size: few; D: NA; V: TRBV7-2; J: TRBJ2-7; DNA: TGTGCCAGCAGCCCCCTAGAGGGGCTGGGAGAGCAGTACTTC; CDR3: CASSPLEGLGEQYF
size: NA; D: NA; V: TRBV5-4; J: TRBJ2-5; DNA: TGTGCCAGCAGCTTCCAGACAGAGACCCAGTACTTC; CDR3: CASSFQTETQYF
size: NA; D: NA; V: TRBV9; J: TRBJ1-2; DNA: TGTGCCAGCAGCCCAGAGGGATGGGGGGACGGCTACACCTTC; CDR3: CASSPEGWGDGYTF